Shown below are 22 T cell receptor beta chains from a single sample sequenced in a study of blood T cells in healthy people across ages. Primed by a sample-barcoded 5' primer and a J-beta primer mix, a second PCR proceeded for about 6 to 12 cycles. Each CDR3 protein gets one entry after TCRdb re-called the 5' RACE reads with MiXCR. The sample contains hundreds of thousands of distinct CDR3 sequences, over 20% of which appear only once. The sequenced material came from blood. The receptors stem from a man between 65 and 85 years old in good health.

This chain joins TRBV9 and TRBJ2-2; 9 bases are a match to TRBD2. V was pared by 2 bases and J by 1 base, with 3 bases of the junction left unmatched. CDR1 and CDR2 from the germline V gene are SGDLS and YYNGEE. The CDR3 is 16 residues long. CDR3 in DNA: TGTGCCAGCAGCGTGTCTAGCGGGGTGAACACCGGGGAGCTGTTTTTT. It translates to CASSVSSGVNTGELFF.

The chain recombines TRBV28 with TRBJ1-2, with D possibly being TRBD1 (5 bases). V dropped 5 bases and J dropped 3 bases, with 28 bases sitting between them. CDR1 MDHEN and CDR2 SYDVKM come from the germline V gene. CDR3 length: 19 amino acids. CDR3 DNA: TGTGCCAGCAGTCCCACCCGGGGGGAAAGGTCCACGAAGTACTATGGCTACACCTTC. Translating gives CASSPTRGERSTKYYGYTF.

The chain's CDR3 is CSASGGSREETQYF. As DNA, the CDR3 is TGCAGTGCTAGTGGCGGGAGTAGGGAAGAGACCCAGTACTTC. This chain connects TRBV20-1 to TRBJ2-5, with 7 bases aligning to TRBD2. V lost 3 bases and J lost 3; bases outside the gene matches: 7. Germline CDR1 and CDR2: DFQATT and SNEGSKA (reference sequence). The CDR3 totals 14 residues.

This clonotype was detected a few times. V usage is TRBV5-5 and J usage is TRBJ2-5; D gene uncertain. The J call may not be correct, given that the DNA end is closer to TRBJ2-1. The CDR3 has 16 residues. Germline V gives CDR1 SGHKS, CDR2 YYEKEE (reference sequence). The CDR3, as DNA: TGTGCCAGCAGCCCACAGACTTCCCCATCTCGGAATGAGCAGTTCTTC. It yields the protein CASSPQTSPSRNEQFF.

V and J are TRBV9 and TRBJ1-4, with a tentative D call TRBD1 (5 bases). In germline, CDR1 is SGDLS, CDR2 YYNGEE. V was trimmed by 4 bases and J by 6 bases, leaving 19 bases between them. The CDR3 extends over 16 amino acids. This CDR3 reads CASSPYGGEADEKLFF. The DNA for the CDR3 is TGTGCCAGCAGCCCCTATGGAGGGGAGGCGGATGAAAAACTGTTTTTT.

This clonotype came up a few times. This rearrangement joins TRBV27 to TRBJ1-2; D perhaps matches TRBD1 (6 bases). Trimming took off 0 bases at V and 8 bases at J, with 13 bases between the two ends. The CDR3 extends over 14 amino acids. Germline loops: CDR1 MNHEY, CDR2 SMNVEV (reference sequence). This CDR3 reads CASSLSKGGWGYTF. In DNA form, the CDR3 reads TGTGCCAGCAGTTTATCCAAGGGGGGGTGGGGCTACACCTTC.

With regard to this clonotype: One end of the junction does not line up with germline, which may come from a read error. The rearrangement uses TRBV28 and TRBJ1-2; D may be TRBD1 (6 bases). This CDR3 is built from 15 residues. Germline lookup yields CDR1 MDHEN and CDR2 SYDVKM. CDR3 in DNA: TGTGCCAGCAGCCGCGGCAATTCAGGGGACGGAGGCTGCACCTTC. Translating gives CASSRGNSGDGGCTF.

V usage is TRBV9 and J usage is TRBJ1-1; unclear D gene. Germline CDR1 reads SGDLS; CDR2 reads YYNGEE. The CDR3 spans 15 residues. Trimming took 3 bases from V and 1 from J, leaving 13 bases between them. CDR3 in DNA: TGTGCCAGCAGCGGAGGCCCATTGTCGAACACTGAAGCTTTCTTT. Encoded protein: CASSGGPLSNTEAFF.

This clonotype was counted between two and nine times. The gene calls are TRBV29-1 and TRBJ2-1, with 7 bases matching TRBD2. V lost 3 bases to trimming and J lost 7 bases; unmatched junction nucleotides: 6. From germline, CDR1 is SQVTM and CDR2 ANQGSEA. This CDR3 is 13 amino acids long. CDR3 coding DNA: TGCAGCGTTGAGGGGCTAGCGGTGAATGAGCAGTTCTTC. The encoded protein is CSVEGLAVNEQFF.

This clonotype was observed a few times. The chain carries TRBV14 and TRBJ1-3; D possibly corresponds to TRBD1 (5 bases). This CDR3 comprises 18 residues. The germline V gene encodes CDR1 SGHDN and CDR2 FVKESK. V lost 0 bases and J 3 bases, leaving 18 bases between the germline ends. The DNA for the CDR3 is TGTGCCAGCAGCCAAGATCGGAAGGGGCGCGCCGTTGGAAACACCATATATTTT. As protein: CASSQDRKGRAVGNTIYF.

The rearrangement joins TRBV20-1 to TRBJ2-2, with D unclear. V was cut by 0 bases and J by 4 bases, with 12 bases left in between. The CDR3 is 15 amino acids. CDR1 and CDR2 from the germline V gene are DFQATT and SNEGSKA (reference sequence). The CDR3 region has the DNA TGCAGTGCTAGAGATGGAGTTAAGGGCACCGGGGAGCTGTTTTTT. It specifies CSARDGVKGTGELFF.

A few counts support this clonotype. The chain recombines TRBV20-1 with TRBJ2-5, with D unclear. Germline V CDR1 and CDR2: DFQATT, SNEGSKA (reference sequence). V lost 3 bases and J 5 bases, leaving 4 bases between the germline ends. The CDR3 contains 10 residues. For the CDR3, the DNA is TGCAGTGCTAGGTTTGAGACCCAGTACTTC. It yields the protein CSARFETQYF.

In this sample, this clonotype turned up many times. V gene TRBV5-8 combines with J gene TRBJ2-1; D may be TRBD2 (5 bases). From germline, CDR1 is SGHTS and CDR2 YDEGEE. V lost 6 bases to trimming and J lost 5 bases, with 24 bases between them. The CDR3 length is 17 residues. The CDR3 DNA reads as TGTGCCAGCACCTCAGACCTGACCCGGGAACGGCACAATGAGCAGTTCTTC. This codes for CASTSDLTRERHNEQFF.

The CDR3 sequence is CASSYEASGSYEQYF. As DNA, the CDR3 is TGTGCCAGCAGCTACGAGGCTAGCGGGTCCTACGAGCAGTACTTC. This chain connects TRBV7-2 to TRBJ2-7, with 8 bases aligning to TRBD2. The CDR3 covers 15 residues. V lost 4 bases to trimming and J lost 1 base; unmatched junction nucleotides: 6. Germline loops: CDR1 SGHTA, CDR2 FQGNSA.

Only a few counts were recorded for this clonotype. V is TRBV20-1 and J is TRBJ2-5, with 7 bases matching TRBD2. There are 14 residues in the CDR3. Germline V lookup: CDR1 DFQATT, CDR2 SNEGSKA (reference sequence). J was trimmed by 5 bases and V by 3 bases; bases with no gene match: 9. CDR3: CSARRGSELETQYF. As DNA, the CDR3 is TGCAGTGCTAGGCGGGGGAGTGAGTTGGAGACCCAGTACTTC.

The chain carries TRBV7-9 and TRBJ2-1; 9 positions agree with TRBD2. This CDR3 has 19 amino acids. Per germline, CDR1 SEHNR and CDR2 FQNEAQ (reference sequence). V lost 5 bases and J lost 8; bases outside the gene matches: 22. CDR3 amino acids: CASSPWGLAGHPYPHEQFF. The CDR3 DNA follows: TGTGCCAGCAGCCCTTGGGGGCTAGCGGGACACCCCTACCCCCATGAGCAGTTCTTC. Full variable domain (rest looked up from reference TRBV7-9 and TRBJ2-1): DTGVSQNPRHKITKRGQNVTFRCDPISEHNRLYWYRQTLGQGPEFLTYFQNEAQLEKSRLLSDRFSAERPKGSFSTLEIQRTEQGDSAMYLCASSPWGLAGHPYPHEQFFGPGTRLTVL.

This clonotype occurred a few times. J is TRBJ2-5 and V is TRBV2; 8 positions agree with TRBD2. This CDR3 is built from 14 residues. CDR1 and CDR2 from the germline V gene are SNHLY and FYNNEI. V was clipped by 5 bases and J by 1 base; unmatched bases: 3. CDR3 DNA sequence: TGTGCCAGCAGTAAGCGGGGGACCCAAGAGACCCAGTACTTC. Translation: CASSKRGTQETQYF. The full variable domain, in which reference TRBV2 and TRBJ2-5 provide the parts outside the CDR3, is EPEVTQTPSHQVTQMGQEVILRCVPISNHLYFYWYRQILGQKVEFLVSFYNNEISEKSEIFDDQFSVERPDGSNFTLKIRSTKLEDSAMYFCASSKRGTQETQYFGPGTRLLVL.

The V gene is TRBV19, the J gene TRBJ2-3, with 9 bases that match TRBD2. This CDR3 has 14 amino acids. With V trimmed by 5 bases and J by 7 bases, 7 bases remained unmatched. The germline gives CDR1 LNHDA, CDR2 SQIVND (reference sequence). The CDR3 DNA is TGTGCCAGTAGTCGGCTAGCGGGAACAAATACGCAGTATTTT. Amino acids: CASSRLAGTNTQYF.

The rearrangement uses TRBV27 and TRBJ2-5; 7 bases agree with TRBD2. The J call may be incorrect, as the DNA end agrees better with TRBJ2-1. Germline V gives CDR1 MNHEY, CDR2 SMNVEV (reference sequence). This CDR3 is built from 15 residues. The CDR3 DNA is TGTGCCAGCAGTTCCGGATCGGGAGGCTTCAATGAGCAGTTCTTC. Translating gives CASSSGSGGFNEQFF.

The CDR3 spells CASSQEGQGGISDTQYF. In DNA form, the CDR3 reads TGCGCCAGCAGCCAAGAGGGACAGGGTGGAATATCAGATACGCAGTATTTT. This chain joins TRBV4-3 and TRBJ2-3; 9 bases align to TRBD1. The CDR3 has 17 amino acids. CDR1 is LGHNA, CDR2 YSLEER, per germline. With 0 bases clipped from V and 4 bases from J, the junction kept 8 bases outside the gene matches.

This clonotype was observed a few times. The chain uses TRBV20-1 and TRBJ2-5; tentatively, D is TRBD1 (6 bases). V dropped 4 bases and J dropped 1 base, with 10 bases sitting between them. The CDR3 is 13 residues long. CDR1 is DFQATT, CDR2 SNEGSKA, per germline (reference sequence). This CDR3 reads CSAIRTAQETQYF. CDR3 nucleotide sequence: TGCAGTGCTATAAGGACAGCCCAAGAGACCCAGTACTTC.

This clonotype has more than one count but fewer than ten. The chain joins TRBV20-1 to TRBJ2-5; 9 nucleotides match TRBD2. The germline V gene encodes CDR1 DFQATT and CDR2 SNEGSKA (reference sequence). CDR3 size: 14 residues. V shed 2 bases, J shed 6 bases, and the junction held 7 bases outside the gene matches. The CDR3, as DNA: TGCAGTGCTAGACCGATAGCGGGAGATCAGACCCAGTACTTC. As protein: CSARPIAGDQTQYF.